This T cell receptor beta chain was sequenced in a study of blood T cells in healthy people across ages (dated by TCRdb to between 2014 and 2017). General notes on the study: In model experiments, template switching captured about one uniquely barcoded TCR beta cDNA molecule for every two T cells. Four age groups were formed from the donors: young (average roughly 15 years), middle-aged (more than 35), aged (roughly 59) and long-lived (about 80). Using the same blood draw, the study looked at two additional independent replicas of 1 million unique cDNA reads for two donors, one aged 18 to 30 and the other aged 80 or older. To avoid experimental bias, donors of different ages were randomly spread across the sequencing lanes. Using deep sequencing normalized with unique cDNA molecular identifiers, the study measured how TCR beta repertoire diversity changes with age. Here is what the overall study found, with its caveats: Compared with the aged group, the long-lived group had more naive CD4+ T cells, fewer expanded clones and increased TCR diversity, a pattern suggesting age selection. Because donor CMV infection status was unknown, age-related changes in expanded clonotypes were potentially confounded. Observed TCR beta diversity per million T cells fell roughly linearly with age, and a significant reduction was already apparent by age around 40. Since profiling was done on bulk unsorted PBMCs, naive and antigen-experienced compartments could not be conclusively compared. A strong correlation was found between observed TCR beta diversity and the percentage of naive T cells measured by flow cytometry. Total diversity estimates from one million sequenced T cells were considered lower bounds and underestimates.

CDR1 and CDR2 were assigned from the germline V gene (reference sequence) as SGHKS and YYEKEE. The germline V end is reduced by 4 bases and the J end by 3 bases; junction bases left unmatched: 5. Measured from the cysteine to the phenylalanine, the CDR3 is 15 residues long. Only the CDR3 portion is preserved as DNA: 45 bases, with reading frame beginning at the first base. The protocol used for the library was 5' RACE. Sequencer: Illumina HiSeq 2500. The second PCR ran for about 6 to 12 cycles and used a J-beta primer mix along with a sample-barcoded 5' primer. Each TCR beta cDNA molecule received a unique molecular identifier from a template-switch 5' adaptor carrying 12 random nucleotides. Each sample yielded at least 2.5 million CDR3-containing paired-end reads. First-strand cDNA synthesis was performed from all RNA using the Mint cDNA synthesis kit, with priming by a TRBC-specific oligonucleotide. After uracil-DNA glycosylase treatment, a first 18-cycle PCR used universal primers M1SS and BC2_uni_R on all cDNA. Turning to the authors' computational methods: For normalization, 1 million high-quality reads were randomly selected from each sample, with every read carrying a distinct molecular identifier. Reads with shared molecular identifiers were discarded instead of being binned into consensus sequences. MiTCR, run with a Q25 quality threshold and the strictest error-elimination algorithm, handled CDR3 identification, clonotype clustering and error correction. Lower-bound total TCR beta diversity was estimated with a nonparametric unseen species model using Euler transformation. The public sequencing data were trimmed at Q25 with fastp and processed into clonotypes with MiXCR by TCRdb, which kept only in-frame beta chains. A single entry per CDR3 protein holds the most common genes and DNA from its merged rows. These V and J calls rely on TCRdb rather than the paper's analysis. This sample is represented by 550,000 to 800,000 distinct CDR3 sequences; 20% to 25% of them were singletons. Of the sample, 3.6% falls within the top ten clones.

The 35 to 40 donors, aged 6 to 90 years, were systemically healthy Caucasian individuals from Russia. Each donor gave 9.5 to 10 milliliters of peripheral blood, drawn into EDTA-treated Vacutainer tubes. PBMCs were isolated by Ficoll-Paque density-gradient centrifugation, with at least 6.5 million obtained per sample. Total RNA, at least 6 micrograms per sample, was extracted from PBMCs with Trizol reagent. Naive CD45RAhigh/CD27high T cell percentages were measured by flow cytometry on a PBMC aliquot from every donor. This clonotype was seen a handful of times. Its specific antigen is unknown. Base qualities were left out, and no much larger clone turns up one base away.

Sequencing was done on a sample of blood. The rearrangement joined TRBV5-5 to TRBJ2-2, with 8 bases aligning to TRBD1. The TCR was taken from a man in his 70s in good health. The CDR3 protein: CASSPTGEYTGELFF. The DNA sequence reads TGTGCCAGCAGCCCGACAGGGGAATACACCGGGGAGCTGTTTTTT.